Listed below are T cell receptor beta chains from one sample, sequenced in a study of T cells in Graves' hyperthyroidism and ophthalmopathy. TCRdb fed the multiplex PCR reads into MiXCR, producing one record per CDR3 protein. The sample holds some 530,000 distinct CDR3 sequences, around a fifth seen once. The sequencing sample was made of blood. These receptors were taken from a woman between 65 and 79 years old with Graves' ophthalmopathy. Both conserved end residues are part of each CDR3. The D gene is left open where the match is weak. Rows give clone size only sometimes, using once, few, many, or a class for an expanded clone.

TRBJ2-1 TRBV7-9 TRBD2 few CASSLGDYHNEQFF TGTGCCAGCAGCTTAGGGGACTACCACAATGAGCAGTTCTTC
TRBJ2-3 TRBV7-2 . many CASSLDGRTTDTQYF TGTGCCAGCAGCTTAGACGGGAGAACCACAGATACGCAGTATTTT
TRBJ2-7 TRBV5-1 . few CASSLEAGLYEQYF TGCGCCAGCAGCTTGGAGGCAGGCCTCTACGAGCAGTACTTC
TRBJ2-7 TRBV19 TRBD2 . CASTQTSGSSYEQYF TGTGCCAGTACCCAAACTAGCGGGAGTAGCTACGAGCAGTACTTC
TRBJ2-5 TRBV2 TRBD2 many CASSRGLAGRQETQYF TGTGCCAGCAGCCGAGGACTAGCGGGACGCCAAGAGACCCAGTACTTC
TRBJ1-2 TRBV28 TRBD1 . CASSSPTWDRVGYGYTF TGTGCCAGCAGTTCCCCCACCTGGGACAGGGTGGGCTATGGCTACACCTTC
TRBJ1-2 TRBV29-1 . . CSTPIGNYGYTF TGCAGCACCCCGATTGGGAACTATGGCTACACCTTC
TRBJ2-6 TRBV12-3/TRBV12-4 . . CASSKGPAAPF TGTGCCAGCAGCAAGGGACCGGCGGCACCTTTC
TRBJ2-5 TRBV11-1 TRBD2 . CASSYGRGGGETQYF TGTGCCAGCAGCTACGGCCGGGGGGGAGGAGAGACCCAGTACTTC
TRBJ1-2 TRBV5-5 . . CASRTRYGESNGYTF TGTGCCAGCAGGACCCGTTACGGGGAGAGCAATGGCTACACCTTC
TRBJ2-2 TRBV19 . few CASSIGQNTGELFF TGTGCCAGTAGTATTGGGCAGAACACCGGGGAGCTGTTTTTT
TRBJ2-1 TRBV7-9 . . CASSLVTDNEQFF TGTGCCAGCAGCTTAGTCACCGACAATGAGCAGTTCTTC
TRBJ2-1 TRBV20-1 TRBD2 . CSAGGGVEQFF TGCAGTGCCGGGGGGGGTGTAGAGCAGTTCTTC
TRBJ2-4 TRBV7-3 TRBD2 . CASEASGRYIQYF TGTGCCAGCGAGGCTAGCGGGAGGTACATTCAGTACTTC
TRBJ2-5 TRBV7-3 TRBD1 . CASSSSGTGQETQYF TGTGCCAGCAGCTCTTCCGGGACAGGTCAAGAGACCCAGTACTTC
TRBJ2-5 TRBV6-6 . many CASSYGGPLETQYF TGTGCCAGCAGTTACGGGGGCCCCCTTGAGACCCAGTACTTC
TRBJ2-7 TRBV3-1 TRBD2 . CASSQALGGVYEQYF TGTGCCAGCAGCCAAGCCCTGGGAGGGGTCTACGAGCAGTACTTC
TRBJ1-2 TRBV30 . few CAWSEGTTANYGYTF TGTGCCTGGAGTGAGGGCACGACAGCCAACTATGGCTACACCTTC
TRBJ1-2 TRBV2 . . CASNLDLEGNYGYTF TGTGCCAGCAATCTTGACCTGGAGGGGAACTATGGCTACACCTTC
TRBJ1-2 TRBV10-3 . few CAIKTVYGYTF TGTGCCATCAAAACGGTCTATGGCTACACCTTC
TRBJ1-5 TRBV12-5 . . CASGGGQVVNQPQHF TGTGCTAGTGGTGGTGGGCAGGTCGTTAATCAGCCCCAGCATTTT
TRBJ2-1 TRBV20-1 TRBD2 . CSARVPSGGEDEQFF TGCAGTGCTAGAGTCCCTAGCGGGGGAGAGGATGAGCAGTTCTTC
TRBJ2-2 TRBV10-1 TRBD1 few CASSRGTGGPGELFF TGCGCCAGCAGTCGAGGGACAGGGGGTCCCGGGGAGCTGTTTTTT
TRBJ1-1 TRBV11-2 . few CASSFPGRGNTEAFF TGTGCCAGCAGCTTCCCGGGACGGGGGAACACTGAAGCTTTCTTT
TRBJ1-1 TRBV3-1 . few CASSPPRGRAEAFF TGTGCCAGCAGCCCGCCAAGGGGCAGGGCTGAAGCTTTCTTT
TRBJ2-1 TRBV5-6 . . CASSLALIGQADNEQFF TGTGCCAGCAGCTTGGCCCTAATAGGACAAGCAGACAATGAGCAGTTCTTC
TRBJ1-4 TRBV28 TRBD1 many CATGGEAHNNEKLFF TGTGCCACAGGGGGGGAGGCTCATAATAATGAAAAACTGTTTTTT
TRBJ2-7 TRBV12-3/TRBV12-4 . few CASSFGRDYEQYF TGTGCCAGCAGTTTTGGCAGGGACTACGAGCAGTACTTC
TRBJ2-7 TRBV20-1 . few CSANGDFLSEQYF TGCAGTGCTAATGGGGACTTCCTCTCTGAGCAGTACTTC
TRBJ2-5 TRBV9 TRBD2 . CASSVGRTSGSQETQYF TGTGCCAGCAGCGTTGGAAGGACTAGCGGGTCCCAAGAGACCCAGTACTTC
TRBJ1-4 TRBV6-1 . . CASSRRAAGNEKLFF TGTGCCAGCAGTAGAAGGGCCGCGGGTAATGAAAAACTGTTTTTT
TRBJ2-7 TRBV7-2 . . CASSLGQEYEQYF TGTGCCAGCAGCTTAGGACAGGAGTACGAGCAGTACTTC
TRBJ1-2 TRBV4-1 TRBD1 once CASSQVDRPNYGYTF TGCGCCAGCAGCCAAGTGGACAGGCCTAACTATGGCTACACCTTC
TRBJ2-7 TRBV30 TRBD1 . CAWSAKPGQGFNEQYF TGTGCCTGGAGTGCAAAACCGGGACAGGGCTTTAACGAGCAGTACTTC
TRBJ2-5 TRBV14 . . CASSLRAALQETQYF TGTGCCAGCAGCTTGAGGGCGGCCCTCCAAGAGACCCAGTACTTC